One TCR beta chain is described in this entry. These data belong to a study of blood T cell repertoires in COVID-19. Study context: Whether acute or convalescent, the COVID-19 samples came from the United States, Italy and Spain. T cells, B-cell-depleted T cells, or PBMCs supplied cDNA or gDNA.

Unmatched junction bases numbered 6, after V lost 4 bases and J lost 6 bases. The CDR3 is made up of 13 amino acids. Looked up from germline, CDR1 is SGHTA and CDR2 is FQGNSA. Authors' processing steps: The assay estimated nucleated cells by amplifying reference gene primers. Libraries were prepared by immunoSEQ multiplex PCR; TCRdb keeps only in-frame clonotypes and omits some of them. The V and J calls and the clone size are those of that table, but D and trimming were determined from the DNA. The sample has around 100,000 clones, roughly nine tenths seen once. This receptor was identified in a human donor with active COVID-19. The donor label of this sample is uncertain. The sample comprised peripheral blood. The chain combines TRBV7-2 with TRBJ2-7; 7 bases are shared with TRBD1. The CDR3 reads CASSWDSLTEQYF. The DNA for the CDR3 is TGTGCCAGCAGCTGGGACAGCCTCACCGAGCAGTACTTC.